A selection of T cell receptor beta chains follows, all from one sample in a study of blood T cells in healthy people across ages. Each CDR3 protein is one row after TCRdb ran MiXCR on the 5' RACE reads. Among around 580,000 distinct CDR3 sequences listed, 40% to 55% were seen once. Sequenced sample: blood. The receptor source for this set is a man older than 75 in good health. The CDR3 runs from the conserved cysteine through the conserved F or W. A D gene is named only where the DNA matches it firmly. Some rows mark clone size as missing; the rest say once, few, many or name a class of expanded clone.

D	J	V	size	DNA	CDR3
-	TRBJ2-7	TRBV25-1	few	TGTGCCAGCAGCAGCATCGGGACATTTTACAATGAGCAGTACTTC	CASSSIGTFYNEQYF
TRBD1	TRBJ2-5	TRBV24-1	few	TGTGCCACCAGTGATTACACAGGGGAAACAGAGACCCAGTACTTC	CATSDYTGETETQYF
-	TRBJ1-1	TRBV5-4	few	TGTGCCAGCAGCGGGACGTCCACGGGCCCTTTCTTT	CASSGTSTGPFF
-	TRBJ2-7	TRBV15	-	TGTGCCACCAGCAGAGCTTTGAGGGCCAACTCCTACGAGCAGTACTTC	CATSRALRANSYEQYF
-	TRBJ2-3	TRBV3-1	-	TGTGCCAGCAGCCAAGGTGCACAGACCGGCACAGATACGCAGTATTTT	CASSQGAQTGTDTQYF
TRBD2	TRBJ2-3	TRBV28	once	TGTGCCAGCAGTCGTAGCGGGAGCGGCACAGATACGCAGTATTTT	CASSRSGSGTDTQYF
-	TRBJ2-1	TRBV6-5	many	TGTGCCAGCACCCCTAGCAGGAGCGGCTATGAGCAGTTCTTC	CASTPSRSGYEQFF
-	TRBJ2-7	TRBV7-2	-	TGTGCCAGCAGCTTAGCTGGGATCGACGAGCAGTACTTC	CASSLAGIDEQYF
-	TRBJ2-3	TRBV7-2	-	TGTGCCAGCAGCCGAGGGGGGGGATTGGGCACAGATGCGCAGTATTTT	CASSRGGGLGTDAQYF
-	TRBJ2-2	TRBV5-1	once	TGCGCCAGCAGCTTAAAAGGCGCGAACACCGGGGAGCTGTTTTTT	CASSLKGANTGELFF
-	TRBJ2-1	TRBV7-2	once	TGTGCCAGCGGGACCCGGAATCAAGAGACCCAGTTCTTC	CASGTRNQETQFF
TRBD2	TRBJ2-5	TRBV7-2	few	TGTGCCAGCAGCGCTTATCCCCCTAGGACTAGCGGGGGGCAAGAGACCCAGTACTTC	CASSAYPPRTSGGQETQYF
-	TRBJ1-6	TRBV7-2	few	TGTGCCAGCAGCTCTAATTCACCCCTCCACTTT	CASSSNSPLHF
TRBD1	TRBJ2-7	TRBV18	-	TGTGCCAGCTCATCCCAGACAGGGGCAGAGTACGAGCAGTACTTC	CASSSQTGAEYEQYF